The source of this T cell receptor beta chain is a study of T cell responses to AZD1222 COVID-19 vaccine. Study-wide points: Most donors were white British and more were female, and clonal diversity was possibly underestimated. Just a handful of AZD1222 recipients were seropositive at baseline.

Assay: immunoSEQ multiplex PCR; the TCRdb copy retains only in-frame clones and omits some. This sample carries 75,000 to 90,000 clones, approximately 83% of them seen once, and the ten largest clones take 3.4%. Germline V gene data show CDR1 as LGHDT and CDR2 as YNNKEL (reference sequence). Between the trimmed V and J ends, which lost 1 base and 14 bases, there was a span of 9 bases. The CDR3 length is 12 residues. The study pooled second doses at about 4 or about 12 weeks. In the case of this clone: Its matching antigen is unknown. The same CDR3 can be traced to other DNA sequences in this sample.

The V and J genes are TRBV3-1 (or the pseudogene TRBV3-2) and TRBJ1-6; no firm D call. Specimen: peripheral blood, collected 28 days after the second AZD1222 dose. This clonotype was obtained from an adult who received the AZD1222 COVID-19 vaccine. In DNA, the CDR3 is TGTGCCAGCAGCCAAGTCGGCGGGGCCCTCCACTTT. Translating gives CASSQVGGALHF.